One and the same sample provided the 24 T cell receptor beta chains below, sequenced in a study of blood T cell repertoires in COVID-19. TCRdb's table, derived via immunoSEQ multiplex PCR, lists solely in-frame clones and lacks some. The sample shows about 350,000 clones, approximately 86% of them seen only once. The material sequenced was peripheral blood. Source of these receptors: a woman aged 55 to 70 with COVID-19, enrolled during active disease.

V and J are TRBV7-2 and TRBJ1-6; D is unresolved. CDR1 is SGHTA, CDR2 FQGNSA, per germline. The CDR3 covers 16 residues. The ends were cut back, 5 bases at V and 10 bases at J, with 21 bases in the middle. The CDR3 sequence: CASSLTLGRALSPLHF. DNA of the CDR3: TGTGCCAGCAGCCTTACTCTAGGGCGGGCCCTCTCACCCCTCCACTTT.

Here the CDR3 DNA reads TGTGCCAGCAGTAGAACAGGGCCCGCTGAAGCTTTCTTT. Protein product: CASSRTGPAEAFF. The gene calls are TRBV27 and TRBJ1-1; D may be TRBD1 (6 bases). CDR3 size: 13 residues. Germline V gene lookup returns CDR1 MNHEY and CDR2 SMNVEV (reference sequence). V was shortened by 5 bases and J by 6 bases, with 13 bases between the two germline ends.

This clone was seen just once. The chain combines TRBV19 with TRBJ1-4, with D unclear. Trimming left V 1 base short and J 2 bases short, with 5 bases between. From germline, CDR1 is LNHDA and CDR2 SQIVND (reference sequence). The CDR3 is 14 residues long. The chain's CDR3 is CASSIGQTNEKLFF. CDR3 DNA: TGTGCCAGTAGTATAGGCCAGACTAATGAAAAACTGTTTTTT.

This chain connects TRBV2 to TRBJ2-1; 7 nucleotides line up with TRBD1. Unmatched junction bases numbered 4, after V lost 5 bases and J lost 9 bases. CDR1 and CDR2 from the germline V gene are SNHLY and FYNNEI. The CDR3 extends over 12 amino acids. CDR3 bases: TGTGCCAGCAGTCAACAGGGGACTGAGCAGTTCTTC. Translated: CASSQQGTEQFF. The whole variable domain, remainder taken from reference TRBV2 and TRBJ2-1, is EPEVTQTPSHQVTQMGQEVILRCVPISNHLYFYWYRQILGQKVEFLVSFYNNEISEKSEIFDDQFSVERPDGSNFTLKIRSTKLEDSAMYFCASSQQGTEQFFGPGTRLTVL.

The chain recombines TRBV5-1 with TRBJ2-3, with 9 bases that match TRBD1. There are 14 residues in the CDR3. Per germline, CDR1 SGHRS and CDR2 YFSETQ. Trimming at V came to 4 bases and at J to 4 bases, leaving 4 bases not matched to a gene. For the CDR3, the DNA is TGCGCCAGCAGCCAGGGACAGGGCCCAGATACGCAGTATTTT. It codes for CASSQGQGPDTQYF. The full variable domain, its missing parts supplied by reference TRBV5-1 and TRBJ2-3, is KAGVTQTPRYLIKTRGQQVTLSCSPISGHRSVSWYQQTPGQGLQFLFEYFSETQRNKGNFPGRFSGRQFSNSRSEMNVSTLELGDSALYLCASSQGQGPDTQYFGPGTRLTVL.

The CDR3 spells CASSSINYDSDYGYTF. The DNA of the CDR3 is TGTGCCAGCAGTTCCATCAACTATGACAGCGACTATGGCTACACCTTC. The chain joins TRBV27 to TRBJ1-2; tentative D call: TRBD1 (5 bases). The CDR3 consists of 16 residues. From germline, CDR1 is MNHEY and CDR2 SMNVEV (reference sequence). V dropped 4 bases and J dropped 3 bases, with 18 bases sitting between them.

The chain couples TRBV30 to TRBJ2-5; possibly TRBD2 for D (6 bases). There are 13 residues in the CDR3. Germline CDR1 and CDR2: GTSNPN and SVGIG (reference sequence). Trimming stripped 2 bases from V and 3 bases from J, with 10 bases between. The CDR3: CAWSRDLEETQYF. The CDR3 DNA follows: TGTGCCTGGAGTCGGGACTTAGAAGAGACCCAGTACTTC.

The chain recombines TRBV30 with TRBJ2-7; TRBD2 agrees at 9 bases. The germline gives CDR1 GTSNPN, CDR2 SVGIG (reference sequence). This CDR3 has 15 residues. Trimming removed 0 bases from V and 4 bases from J; junction bases left unmatched: 7. Here the CDR3 DNA reads TGTGCCTGGAGTGTAAGTGCGGGGGGGAAATACGAGCAGTACTTC. This sequence encodes CAWSVSAGGKYEQYF. The whole variable domain, remainder taken from reference TRBV30 and TRBJ2-7, is SQTIHQWPATLVQPVGSPLSLECTVEGTSNPNLYWYRQAAGRGLQLLFYSVGIGQISSEVPQNLSASRPQDRQFILSSKKLLLSDSGFYLCAWSVSAGGKYEQYFGPGTRLTVT.

This clone was counted a single time. This rearrangement joins TRBV5-6 to TRBJ2-1; the D is unclear. The CDR3 covers 13 residues. V was cut by 5 bases and J by 7 bases, with 13 bases left in between. CDR1 and CDR2 from the germline V gene are SGHDT and YYEEEE. CDR3 protein: CASRSTTLNEQFF. DNA of the CDR3: TGTGCCAGCAGATCAACTACCCTTAATGAGCAGTTCTTC.

The V gene is TRBV6-5, the J gene TRBJ1-1, with D perhaps matching TRBD1 (5 bases). Germline V gene sequence: CDR1 MNHEY, CDR2 SVGAGI. V was shortened by 7 bases and J by 4 bases, with 19 bases between the two germline ends. This CDR3 has 15 residues. The CDR3, as DNA: TGTGCCAGCACTCGTTCCCCAGGGCGGACCACTGAAGCTTTCTTT. It translates to CASTRSPGRTTEAFF.

This sequence joins TRBV5-4 and TRBJ1-2; D not resolved. CDR1 is SGHNT and CDR2 is YYREEE in the germline V gene (reference sequence). With 6 bases removed from V and 0 bases from J, the gap between germline ends came to 15 bases. The CDR3 is 15 amino acids. CDR3 nucleotides: TGTGCCAGCACCGTGTTCGTGGCAGCTAACTATGGCTACACCTTC. Protein: CASTVFVAANYGYTF.

The chain combines TRBV2 with TRBJ2-1, with 14 bases identical to TRBD2. Germline V gives CDR1 SNHLY, CDR2 FYNNEI. The trim removed 6 bases at V and 10 bases at J, leaving 8 bases unmatched. The CDR3 consists of 15 residues. CDR3 protein: CASSATSGGAVEQFF. The CDR3 DNA is TGTGCCAGCAGCGCGACTAGCGGGGGGGCGGTGGAGCAGTTCTTC.

The rearrangement links TRBV10-3 to TRBJ2-3, with a possible D match to TRBD2 (6 bases). V was trimmed by 6 bases and J by 2 bases, leaving 15 bases between them. The CDR3 length is 15 residues. Per the germline V gene, CDR1 is ENHRY and CDR2 is SYGVKD. In DNA, the CDR3 is TGTGCCATCAGCCCCTCGGCGGGGTTCACAGATACGCAGTATTTT. It specifies CAISPSAGFTDTQYF.

The chain joins TRBV5-8 to TRBJ1-1; TRBD1 is a possible D gene (6 bases). Trimming left V 6 bases short and J 5 bases short, with 14 bases between. This CDR3 spans 13 amino acids. Germline CDR1 reads SGHTS; CDR2 reads YDEGEE. The CDR3 here is CASTSQGLTEAFF. CDR3 bases: TGTGCCAGCACCTCACAGGGATTGACTGAAGCTTTCTTT.

J is TRBJ2-7 and V is TRBV29-1; 7 bases are shared with TRBD1. The germline CDR1 and CDR2 sequences are SQVTM and ANQGSEA. The CDR3 covers 17 residues. V dropped 4 bases and J dropped 3; count of bases not matched to a gene: 18. CDR3: CSVVETGYRGIDYEQYF. In nucleotides, the CDR3 is TGCAGCGTTGTAGAGACAGGGTATCGTGGTATAGACTACGAGCAGTACTTC.

The chain uses TRBV5-1 and TRBJ2-3; 7 bases are shared with TRBD2. Unmatched junction bases numbered 3, after V lost 2 bases and J lost 0 bases. The CDR3 has 15 amino acids. Germline V gene lookup returns CDR1 SGHRS and CDR2 YFSETQ. The CDR3 DNA sequence: TGCGCCAGCAGCTTAGCGGGATCTAGCACAGATACGCAGTATTTT. This encodes CASSLAGSSTDTQYF.

The chain employs TRBV7-8 and TRBJ1-6; D perhaps matches TRBD1 (6 bases). The germline gives CDR1 SGHVS, CDR2 FQNEAQ. The V end lost 3 bases, the J end lost 6 bases, and 18 bases lay between the germline ends. The CDR3 consists of 17 residues. This CDR3 reads CASSFWPAGAGNSPLHF. As DNA, the CDR3 is TGTGCCAGCAGCTTTTGGCCCGCGGGGGCTGGTAATTCACCCCTCCACTTT.

This rearrangement joins TRBV10-3 to TRBJ2-1; D is perhaps TRBD2 (7 bases). Trimming pared 3 bases from V and 9 bases from J, leaving 12 bases between. The germline V gene encodes CDR1 ENHRY and CDR2 SYGVKD. The CDR3 has 13 residues. The chain's CDR3 is CAISEGAGAEQFF. In DNA form, the CDR3 reads TGTGCCATCAGTGAAGGGGCGGGGGCTGAGCAGTTCTTC.

The rearrangement links TRBV7-9 to TRBJ2-2; the D is unclear. With 3 bases removed from V and 4 bases from J, the gap between germline ends came to 9 bases. Germline V gene data show CDR1 as SEHNR and CDR2 as FQNEAQ (reference sequence). CDR3 length: 14 residues. The chain's CDR3 is CASSLPLSTGELFF. The CDR3 DNA follows: TGTGCCAGCAGCTTGCCACTTTCCACCGGGGAGCTGTTTTTT.

This chain connects TRBV20-1 to TRBJ2-1; the D gene is possibly TRBD2 (6 bases). Trimming left V 3 bases short and J 4 bases short, with 13 bases between. Germline V gene sequence: CDR1 DFQATT, CDR2 SNEGSKA (reference sequence). This CDR3 contains 14 residues. Written as DNA, the CDR3 is TGCAGTGCTAGTTTGGGGGGTCATTACAATGAGCAGTTCTTC. It specifies CSASLGGHYNEQFF.

The chain couples TRBV2 to TRBJ2-7, with a tentative D call TRBD1 (6 bases). The CDR3 sequence is 13 residues long. Germline assignment: CDR1 SNHLY and CDR2 FYNNEI. Trimming shortened V by 10 bases and J by 3 bases, and 16 bases separated the two germline ends. The CDR3 DNA sequence: TGTGCCACCGACCGGACAGCTGACTACGAGCAGTACTTC. Its translation: CATDRTADYEQYF.

The genes are TRBV7-3 and TRBJ2-3; 9 bases match TRBD2. Germline CDR1 SGHTA, CDR2 FQGTGA. The CDR3 spans 15 residues. Unmatched junction bases numbered 5, after V lost 2 bases and J lost 5 bases. CDR3 DNA: TGTGCCAGCAGCTTATTGGCGGGGGGGCAAGATACGCAGTATTTT. It specifies CASSLLAGGQDTQYF.

This clone was found a few times. This chain links TRBV19 with TRBJ1-3, with D hard to call. The CDR3 is made up of 16 amino acids. Deletions cut 4 bases from V and 0 bases from J, with 13 bases between. The germline V gene has CDR1 LNHDA and CDR2 SQIVND (reference sequence). The CDR3: CASSTHGLHSGNTIYF. CDR3 bases: TGTGCCAGTAGTACTCACGGACTCCACTCTGGAAACACCATATATTTT.

Here the CDR3 reads CASSEIPTGGYQPQHF. DNA of the CDR3: TGTGCCAGCAGTGAGATCCCGACAGGGGGCTATCAGCCCCAGCATTTT. V is TRBV6-1 and J is TRBJ1-5; 10 positions match TRBD1. The ends lost 3 bases at V and 5 bases at J; junction bases unmatched: 7. This CDR3 region has 16 residues. CDR1 and CDR2 (germline): MNHNS, SASEGT.